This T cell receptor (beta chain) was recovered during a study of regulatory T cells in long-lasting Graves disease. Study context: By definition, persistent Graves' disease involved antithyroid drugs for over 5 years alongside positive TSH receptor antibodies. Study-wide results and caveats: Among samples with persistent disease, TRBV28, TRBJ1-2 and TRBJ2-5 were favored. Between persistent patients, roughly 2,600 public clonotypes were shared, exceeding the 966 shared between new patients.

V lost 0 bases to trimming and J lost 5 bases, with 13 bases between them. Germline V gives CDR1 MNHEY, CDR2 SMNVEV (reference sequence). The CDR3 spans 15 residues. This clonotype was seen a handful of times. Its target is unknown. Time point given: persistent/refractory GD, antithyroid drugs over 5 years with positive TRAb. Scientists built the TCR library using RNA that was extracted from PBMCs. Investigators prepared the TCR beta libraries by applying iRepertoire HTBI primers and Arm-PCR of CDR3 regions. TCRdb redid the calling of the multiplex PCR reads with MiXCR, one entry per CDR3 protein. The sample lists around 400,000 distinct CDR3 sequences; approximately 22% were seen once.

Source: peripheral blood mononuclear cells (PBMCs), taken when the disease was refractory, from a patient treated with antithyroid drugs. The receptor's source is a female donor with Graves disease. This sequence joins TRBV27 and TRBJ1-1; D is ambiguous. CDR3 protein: CASSLSVGIWTEAFF. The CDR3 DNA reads TGTGCCAGCAGTTTATCGGTAGGGATTTGGACTGAAGCTTTCTTT.